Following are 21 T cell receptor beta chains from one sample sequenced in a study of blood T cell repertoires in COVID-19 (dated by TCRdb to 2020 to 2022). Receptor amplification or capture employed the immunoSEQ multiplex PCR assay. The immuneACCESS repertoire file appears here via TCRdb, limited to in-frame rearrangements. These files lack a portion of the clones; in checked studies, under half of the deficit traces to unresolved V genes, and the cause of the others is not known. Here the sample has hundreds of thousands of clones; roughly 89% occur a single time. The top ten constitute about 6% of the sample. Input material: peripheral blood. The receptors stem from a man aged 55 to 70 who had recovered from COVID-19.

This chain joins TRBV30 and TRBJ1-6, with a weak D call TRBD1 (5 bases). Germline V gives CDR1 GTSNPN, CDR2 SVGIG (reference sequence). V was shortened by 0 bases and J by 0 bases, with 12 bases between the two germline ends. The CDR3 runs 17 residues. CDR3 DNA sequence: TGTGCCTGGAGTGTCTGGACACGAAGCTCCTATAATTCACCCCTCCACTTT. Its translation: CAWSVWTRSSYNSPLHF.

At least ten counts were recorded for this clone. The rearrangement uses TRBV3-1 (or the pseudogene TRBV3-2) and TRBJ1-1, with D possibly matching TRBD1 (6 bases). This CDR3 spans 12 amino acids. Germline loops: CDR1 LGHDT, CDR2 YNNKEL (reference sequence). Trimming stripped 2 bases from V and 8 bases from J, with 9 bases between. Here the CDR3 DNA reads TGTGCCAGCAGCCAAACGGACAGAGAAGCTTTCTTT. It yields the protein CASSQTDREAFF.

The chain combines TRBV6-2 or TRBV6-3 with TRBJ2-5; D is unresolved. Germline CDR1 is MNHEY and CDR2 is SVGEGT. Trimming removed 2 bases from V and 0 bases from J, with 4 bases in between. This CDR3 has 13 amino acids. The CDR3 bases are TGTGCCAGCAGTTACCCGTACCAAGAGACCCAGTACTTC. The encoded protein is CASSYPYQETQYF.

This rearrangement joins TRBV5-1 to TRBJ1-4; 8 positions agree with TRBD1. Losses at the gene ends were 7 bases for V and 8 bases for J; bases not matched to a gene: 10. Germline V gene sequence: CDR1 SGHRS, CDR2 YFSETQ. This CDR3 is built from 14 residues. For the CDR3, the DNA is TGCGCCAGCCGGACCGGGACAGGTGGAGAAAAACTGTTTTTT. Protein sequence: CASRTGTGGEKLFF.

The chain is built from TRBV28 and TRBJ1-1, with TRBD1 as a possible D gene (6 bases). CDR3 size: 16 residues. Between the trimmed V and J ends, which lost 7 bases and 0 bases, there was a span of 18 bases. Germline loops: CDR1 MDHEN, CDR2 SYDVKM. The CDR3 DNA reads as TGTGCCAGCATCCTAGGGGGACACCCGGTGAACACTGAAGCTTTCTTT. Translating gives CASILGGHPVNTEAFF. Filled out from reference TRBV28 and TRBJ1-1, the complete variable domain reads DVKVTQSSRYLVKRTGEKVFLECVQDMDHENMFWYRQDPGLGLRLIYFSYDVKMKEKGDIPEGYSVSREKKERFSLILESASTNQTSMYLCASILGGHPVNTEAFFGQGTRLTVV.

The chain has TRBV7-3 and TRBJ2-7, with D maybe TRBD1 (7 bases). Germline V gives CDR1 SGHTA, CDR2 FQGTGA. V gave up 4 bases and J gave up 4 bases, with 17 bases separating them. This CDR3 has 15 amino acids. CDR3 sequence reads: CASSSQGGRGYEQYF. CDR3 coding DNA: TGTGCCAGCAGCTCTCAGGGGGGCAGAGGTTACGAGCAGTACTTC.

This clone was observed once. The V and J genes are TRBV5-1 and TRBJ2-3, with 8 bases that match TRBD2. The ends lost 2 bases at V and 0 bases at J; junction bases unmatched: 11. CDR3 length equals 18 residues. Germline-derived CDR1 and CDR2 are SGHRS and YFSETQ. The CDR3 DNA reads TGCGCCAGCAGCTTTCGAGCGGGGGACTATACTAGCACAGATACGCAGTATTTT. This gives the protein CASSFRAGDYTSTDTQYF.

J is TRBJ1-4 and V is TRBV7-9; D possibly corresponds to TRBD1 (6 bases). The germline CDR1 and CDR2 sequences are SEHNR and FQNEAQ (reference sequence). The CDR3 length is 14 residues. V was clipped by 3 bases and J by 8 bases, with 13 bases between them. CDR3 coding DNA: TGTGCCAGCAGCTTGTGGGGGCTTGGGGAAAAACTGTTTTTT. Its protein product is CASSLWGLGEKLFF.

The CDR3 sequence is CASSQPQGVGEQYF. Written as DNA, the CDR3 is TGTGCCAGCAGCCAGCCACAGGGCGTGGGGGAGCAGTACTTC. This rearrangement joins TRBV3-1 (or the pseudogene TRBV3-2) to TRBJ2-7; tentatively, D is TRBD1 (6 bases). The germline V gene has CDR1 LGHDT and CDR2 YNNKEL (reference sequence). Trimming shortened V by 3 bases and J by 7 bases, and 16 bases separated the two germline ends. The CDR3 runs to 14 residues.

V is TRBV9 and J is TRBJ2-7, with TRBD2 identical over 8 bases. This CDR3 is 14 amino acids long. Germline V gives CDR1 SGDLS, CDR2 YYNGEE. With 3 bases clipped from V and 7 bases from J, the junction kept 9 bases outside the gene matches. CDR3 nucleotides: TGTGCCAGCAGCGGGGGACTAGAGGGAGGTGAGCAGTACTTC. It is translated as CASSGGLEGGEQYF.

DNA of the CDR3: TGTGCCACCAGCAGGGGACTTAGCACAGATACGCAGTATTTT. As protein: CATSRGLSTDTQYF. The chain is built from TRBV15 and TRBJ2-3; perhaps TRBD2 as D (6 bases). With 3 bases removed from V and 0 bases from J, the gap between germline ends came to 7 bases. The CDR3 is 14 amino acids. The germline V gene has CDR1 LNHNV and CDR2 YYDKDF (reference sequence).

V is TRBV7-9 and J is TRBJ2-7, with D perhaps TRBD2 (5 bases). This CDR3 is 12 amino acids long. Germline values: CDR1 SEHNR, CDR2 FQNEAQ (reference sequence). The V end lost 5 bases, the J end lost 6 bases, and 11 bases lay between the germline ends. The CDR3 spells CASSPGLGEQYF. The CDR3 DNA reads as TGTGCCAGCAGCCCCGGACTGGGCGAGCAGTACTTC.

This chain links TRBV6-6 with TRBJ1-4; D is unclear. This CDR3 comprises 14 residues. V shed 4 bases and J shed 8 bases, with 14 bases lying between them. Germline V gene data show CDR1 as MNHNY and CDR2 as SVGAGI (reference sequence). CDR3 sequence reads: CASSSNRDIEKLFF. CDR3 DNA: TGTGCCAGCAGTTCCAACCGGGATATAGAAAAACTGTTTTTT.

CDR3 coding DNA: TGTGCCACCAGCCGCAGAGGTGGACTAGCGGGAAACGAGCAGTTCTTC. It specifies CATSRRGGLAGNEQFF. This rearrangement joins TRBV15 to TRBJ2-1; 12 bases are a match to TRBD2. The length of the CDR3 is 16 residues. Germline V gene lookup returns CDR1 LNHNV and CDR2 YYDKDF (reference sequence). V dropped 5 bases and J dropped 10; count of bases not matched to a gene: 12. Looking up the rest from reference TRBV15 and TRBJ2-1 gives the full variable domain: DAMVIQNPRYQVTQFGKPVTLSCSQTLNHNVMYWYQQKSSQAPKLLFHYYDKDFNNEADTPDNFQSRRPNTSFCFLDIRSPGLGDTAMYLCATSRRGGLAGNEQFFGPGTRLTVL.

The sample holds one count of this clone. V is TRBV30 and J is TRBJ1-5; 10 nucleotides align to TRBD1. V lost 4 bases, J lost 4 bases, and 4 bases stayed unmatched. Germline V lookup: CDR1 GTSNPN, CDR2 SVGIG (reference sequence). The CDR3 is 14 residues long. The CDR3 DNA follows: TGTGCCTGGAAGGACAGGGGGTTGAATCAGCCCCAGCATTTT. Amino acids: CAWKDRGLNQPQHF.

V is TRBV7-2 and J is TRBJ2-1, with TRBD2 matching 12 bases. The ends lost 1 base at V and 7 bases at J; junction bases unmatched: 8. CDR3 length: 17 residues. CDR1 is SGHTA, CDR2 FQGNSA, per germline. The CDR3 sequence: CASSLVATSGSKNEQFF. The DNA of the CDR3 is TGTGCCAGCAGCTTAGTTGCGACTAGCGGGAGTAAAAATGAGCAGTTCTTC.

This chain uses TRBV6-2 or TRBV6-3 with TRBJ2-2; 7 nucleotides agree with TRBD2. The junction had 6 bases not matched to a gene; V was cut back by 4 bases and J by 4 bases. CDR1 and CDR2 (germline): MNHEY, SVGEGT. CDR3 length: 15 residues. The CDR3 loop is CASSFLGGTTGELFF. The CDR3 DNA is TGTGCCAGCAGTTTCCTCGGGGGGACCACCGGGGAGCTGTTTTTT.

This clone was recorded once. Written as DNA, the CDR3 is TGTGCCAGCAGCTACAGGGGGATAGAGTCTGGCTACACCTTC. Its protein is CASSYRGIESGYTF. The V and J genes are TRBV7-2 and TRBJ1-2; TRBD1 aligns across 8 bases. The CDR3 covers 14 residues. After removal of 4 bases from V and 7 bases from J, the junction contained 8 bases not matched to a gene. Per germline, CDR1 SGHTA and CDR2 FQGNSA. The full variable domain, with the rest looked up from reference TRBV7-2 and TRBJ1-2, is GAGVSQSPSNKVTEKGKDVELRCDPISGHTALYWYRQSLGQGLEFLIYFQGNSAPDKSGLPSDRFSAERTGGSVSTLTIQRTQQEDSAVYLCASSYRGIESGYTFGSGTRLTVV.

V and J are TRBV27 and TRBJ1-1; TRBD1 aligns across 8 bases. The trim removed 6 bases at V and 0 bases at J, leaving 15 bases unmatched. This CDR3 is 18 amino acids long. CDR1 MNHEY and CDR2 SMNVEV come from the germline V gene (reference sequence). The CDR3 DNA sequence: TGTGCCAGCAGACCTCGGGGTTTGACAGGGGACGTGAACACTGAAGCTTTCTTT. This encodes CASRPRGLTGDVNTEAFF.

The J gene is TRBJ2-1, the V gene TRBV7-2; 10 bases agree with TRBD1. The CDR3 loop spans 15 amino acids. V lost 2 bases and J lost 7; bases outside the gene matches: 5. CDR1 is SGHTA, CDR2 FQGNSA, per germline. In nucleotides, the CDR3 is TGTGCCAGCAGCTTACTGGGACAGGGGATGAATGAGCAGTTCTTC. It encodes CASSLLGQGMNEQFF.

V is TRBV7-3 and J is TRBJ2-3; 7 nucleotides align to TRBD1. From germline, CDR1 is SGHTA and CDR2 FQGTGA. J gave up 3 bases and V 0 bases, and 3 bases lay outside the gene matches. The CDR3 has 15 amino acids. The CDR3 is CASSLTPGGTDTQYF. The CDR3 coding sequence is TGTGCCAGCAGCTTAACACCAGGGGGAACAGATACGCAGTATTTT.